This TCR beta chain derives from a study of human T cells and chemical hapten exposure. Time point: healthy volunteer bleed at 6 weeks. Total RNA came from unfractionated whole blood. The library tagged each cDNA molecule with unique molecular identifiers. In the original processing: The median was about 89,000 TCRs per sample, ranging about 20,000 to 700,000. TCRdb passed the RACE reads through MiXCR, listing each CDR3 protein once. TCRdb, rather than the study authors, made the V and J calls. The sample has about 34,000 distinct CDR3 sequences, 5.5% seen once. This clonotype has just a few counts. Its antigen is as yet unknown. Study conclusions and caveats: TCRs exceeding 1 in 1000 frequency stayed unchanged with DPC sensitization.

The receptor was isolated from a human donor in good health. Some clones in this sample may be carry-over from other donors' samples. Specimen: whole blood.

The CDR3 sequence: CASRYTGDYGYTF. The CDR3 nucleotides read TGTGCCAGCAGGTATACAGGGGACTATGGCTACACCTTC. The chain uses TRBV2 and TRBJ1-2; 7 nucleotides match TRBD1. CDR1 and CDR2 (germline): SNHLY, FYNNEI. The ends lost 6 bases at V and 3 bases at J; junction bases unmatched: 4. The CDR3 has 13 residues.